This T cell receptor beta chain is from a study of T-cell memory formation after mild COVID-19. TCRdb reanalysed the 5' RACE reads using MiXCR and keeps one entry per CDR3 protein. The repertoire consists of more than 45,000 distinct CDR3 sequences, with 9.3% occurring once and the leading ten covering approximately 10%. This clonotype was recorded at least ten times. Its target is unknown. This CDR3 contains 15 residues. V gave up 6 bases and J gave up 7 bases; unmatched junction bases: 9. Notes on the study in general: Memory from before infection featured some responding clones, which suggests cross-reactive memory joined.

The sample was PBMCs or a T cell subset sorted from them (not recorded which). This clonotype originated in an adult woman who had mild COVID-19 (a few samples of this study predate the infection). Cell type and time point are not known. The rearrangement joins TRBV12-3 or TRBV12-4 to TRBJ2-1; 10 bases match TRBD2. DNA of the CDR3: TGTGCCAGCAGGCGAGCGGGGGGGCCTGGGAATGAGCAGTTCTTC. This sequence encodes CASRRAGGPGNEQFF.